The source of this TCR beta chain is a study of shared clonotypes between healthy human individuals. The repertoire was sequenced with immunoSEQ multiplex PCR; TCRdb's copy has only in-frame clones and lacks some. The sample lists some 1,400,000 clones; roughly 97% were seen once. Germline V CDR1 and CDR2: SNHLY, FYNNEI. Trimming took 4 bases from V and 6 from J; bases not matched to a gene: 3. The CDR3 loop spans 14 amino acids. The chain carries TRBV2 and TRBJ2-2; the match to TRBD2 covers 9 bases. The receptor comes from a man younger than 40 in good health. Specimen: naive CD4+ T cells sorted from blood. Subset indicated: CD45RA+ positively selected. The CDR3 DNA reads TGTGCCAGCAGTGTTAGCGGGAGTTCCGGGGAGCTGTTTTTT. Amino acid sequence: CASSVSGSSGELFF. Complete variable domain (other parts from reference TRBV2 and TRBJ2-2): EPEVTQTPSHQVTQMGQEVILRCVPISNHLYFYWYRQILGQKVEFLVSFYNNEISEKSEIFDDQFSVERPDGSNFTLKIRSTKLEDSAMYFCASSVSGSSGELFFGEGSRLTVL.